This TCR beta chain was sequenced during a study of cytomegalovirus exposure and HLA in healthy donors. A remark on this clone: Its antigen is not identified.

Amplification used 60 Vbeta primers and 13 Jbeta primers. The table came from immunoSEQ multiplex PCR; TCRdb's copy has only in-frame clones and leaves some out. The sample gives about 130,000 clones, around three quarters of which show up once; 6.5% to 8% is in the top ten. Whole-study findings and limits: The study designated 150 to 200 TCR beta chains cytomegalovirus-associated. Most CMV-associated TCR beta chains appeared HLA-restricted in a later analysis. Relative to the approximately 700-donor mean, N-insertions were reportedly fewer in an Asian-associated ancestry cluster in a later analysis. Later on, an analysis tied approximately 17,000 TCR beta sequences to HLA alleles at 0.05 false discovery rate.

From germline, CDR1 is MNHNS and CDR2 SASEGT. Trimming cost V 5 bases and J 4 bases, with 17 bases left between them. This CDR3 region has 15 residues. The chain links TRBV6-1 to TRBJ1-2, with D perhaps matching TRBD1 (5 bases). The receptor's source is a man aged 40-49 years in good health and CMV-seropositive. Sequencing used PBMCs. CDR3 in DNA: TGTGCCAGCAGTCTGACAGCAGATCCTGTCTATGGCTACACCTTC. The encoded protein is CASSLTADPVYGYTF.